The 15 T cell receptor beta chains given below trace back to one sample, sequenced in a study of metastatic and nonmetastatic thyroid tumors. MiXCR was used by TCRdb to re-call the PCR reads. The data show 25,000 to 35,000 clones, about a sixth seen once. Every patient was untreated before thyroid surgery. Sequencing was carried out using blood. Receptors were obtained from a female donor with papillary thyroid cancer or a benign thyroid nodule (not recorded which). Some clones in this sample may be carry-over from other donors' samples.

This clone was detected many times. V is TRBV7-2 and J is TRBJ2-5; TRBD2 aligns across 7 bases. Trimming cost V 0 bases and J 2 bases; bases outside gene matches: 0. This CDR3 contains 14 residues. CDR1 is SGHTA and CDR2 is FQGNSA in the germline V gene. CDR3 DNA: TGTGCCAGCAGCTTAGCGGGGGGGCAAGAGACCCAGTACTTC. It yields the protein CASSLAGGQETQYF.

This clone appeared once. With a much larger clone just one base away, this may be a read error. V is TRBV30 and J is TRBJ1-1; 10 nucleotides agree with TRBD1. CDR3 length: 14 amino acids. The V and J ends lost 5 bases and 7 bases, in that order; junction bases with no gene match: 10. The germline gives CDR1 GTSNPN, CDR2 SVGIG (reference sequence). The CDR3 spells CAWDRDRGVIEAFF. The CDR3 bases are TGTGCCTGGGACAGGGACAGGGGCGTCATTGAAGCTTTCTTT.

In this sample, this clone turned up once. CDR3: CSASPRLAEDTDTQYF. DNA for the CDR3: TGCAGTGCTAGCCCCCGACTAGCGGAGGACACAGATACGCAGTATTTT. The gene calls are TRBV20-1 and TRBJ2-3; 9 nucleotides match TRBD2. Germline CDR1 is DFQATT and CDR2 is SNEGSKA (reference sequence). This CDR3 is built from 16 residues. V shed 3 bases and J 2 bases; nucleotides not matched to a gene: 9.

This clone has at least ten counts. V usage is TRBV7-2 and J usage is TRBJ1-1; D remains ambiguous. The V gene's germline CDR1 is SGHTA and CDR2 FQGNSA. The CDR3 consists of 12 residues. The V end was cut by 5 bases, the J end by 6 bases, with 10 bases between. The CDR3 nucleotides are TGTGCCAGCAGCCCGGGTATCGCTGAAGCTTTCTTT. It translates to CASSPGIAEAFF.

Only a few counts were recorded for this clone. The chain employs TRBV5-1 and TRBJ2-4, with D perhaps matching TRBD1 or TRBD2 (5 bases each). The CDR3 loop spans 19 amino acids. V was shortened by 4 bases and J by 2 bases, with 25 bases between the two germline ends. Germline V CDR1 and CDR2: SGHRS, YFSETQ. Written as DNA, the CDR3 is TGCGCCAGCAGCCACCGGGCTGAGGGGTTAAGTTCCCCCAAAAACATTCAGTACTTC. Translation gives CASSHRAEGLSSPKNIQYF.

At least ten counts were recorded for this clone. This sequence joins TRBV28 and TRBJ2-1, with D perhaps TRBD2 (7 bases). CDR3 length equals 19 residues. V gave up 1 base and J gave up 6 bases, with 25 bases separating them. Germline assignment: CDR1 MDHEN and CDR2 SYDVKM. The DNA of the CDR3 is TGTGCCAGCAGTTTATTGGGGGGGGCGCGACTATTCGGAGTCAATGAGCAGTTCTTC. It specifies CASSLLGGARLFGVNEQFF.

This clone showed up just a few times. The rearrangement links TRBV20-1 to TRBJ2-7; D is undetermined. The CDR3 sequence is 12 residues long. V was trimmed by 0 bases and J by 2 bases, leaving 5 bases between them. CDR1 is DFQATT and CDR2 is SNEGSKA in the germline V gene (reference sequence). This CDR3 is CSARDSPYEQYF. CDR3 DNA: TGCAGTGCTAGAGACAGCCCCTACGAGCAGTACTTC.

This clone was counted a few times. The chain combines TRBV12-3 or TRBV12-4 with TRBJ2-3; TRBD1 agrees at 10 bases. This CDR3 spans 15 amino acids. Losses at the gene ends were 6 bases for V and 2 bases for J; bases not matched to a gene: 5. For the CDR3, the DNA is TGTGCCAGCAGGGGACAGGGGACGGTCACAGATACGCAGTATTTT. It codes for CASRGQGTVTDTQYF.

At least ten counts were recorded for this clone. J is TRBJ1-4 and V is TRBV20-1; D may be TRBD1 (5 bases). The CDR3 runs to 13 residues. Germline V gene data show CDR1 as DFQATT and CDR2 as SNEGSKA (reference sequence). V was cut by 1 base and J by 10 bases, with 13 bases left in between. CDR3 nucleotide sequence: TGCAGTGCTAGAGTTGTCCAGGGAGGAAAACTGTTTTTT. Translating gives CSARVVQGGKLFF.

This clone was counted at least ten times. The junction shows a germline mismatch at one end, possibly a read error. The chain carries TRBV12-3 or TRBV12-4 and TRBJ1-1; perhaps TRBD1 as D (5 bases). The length of the CDR3 is 14 residues. The CDR3 DNA follows: TGTGCCAGCAGCTTAGGGGCTCTGAACACTGAAGCTTTCTTT. Its translation: CASSLGALNTEAFF.

This clone was found many times. The rearrangement joins TRBV4-1 to TRBJ2-6; D is possibly TRBD1 (6 bases). Per germline, CDR1 MGHRA and CDR2 YSYEKL. The CDR3 is 16 amino acids. V shed 7 bases and J shed 1 base, with 14 bases lying between them. The CDR3 sequence: CASTPHQGSGANVLTF. CDR3 bases: TGCGCCAGCACGCCCCACCAGGGGTCTGGGGCCAACGTCCTGACTTTC.

This clone was detected a few times. The chain uses TRBV5-1 and TRBJ2-7, with 8 bases matching TRBD1. The trim removed 4 bases at V and 2 bases at J, leaving 8 bases unmatched. Germline assignment: CDR1 SGHRS and CDR2 YFSETQ. CDR3 length equals 15 residues. CDR3 loop: CASSLWTGPTYEQYF. In DNA, the CDR3 is TGCGCCAGCAGCCTATGGACAGGGCCCACCTACGAGCAGTACTTC.

This clone was seen at least ten times. The chain joins TRBV19 to TRBJ1-6; no clear D gene. The length of the CDR3 is 12 residues. Deletions cut 6 bases from V and 3 bases from J, with 3 bases between. CDR1 is LNHDA, CDR2 SQIVND, per germline (reference sequence). The CDR3 spells CASRSYNSPLHF. The DNA of the CDR3 is TGTGCCAGTAGGAGCTATAATTCACCCCTCCACTTT.

V is TRBV10-3 and J is TRBJ1-1; 7 nucleotides align to TRBD1. The V segment lost 9 bases and the J segment 4 bases; nucleotides outside the gene matches: 8. CDR3 length equals 13 residues. Germline lookup yields CDR1 ENHRY and CDR2 SYGVKD. The CDR3 spells CAIKSGGSTEAFF. CDR3 DNA sequence: TGTGCCATTAAATCAGGGGGAAGCACTGAAGCTTTCTTT.

By share of the sample, this clone is medium-sized. The gene calls are TRBV28 and TRBJ2-1; no clear D gene. V lost 8 bases to trimming and J lost 2 bases, with 13 bases between them. Germline-derived CDR1 and CDR2 are MDHEN and SYDVKM. This CDR3 spans 14 amino acids. CDR3 in amino acids: CASLSGTPYNEQFF. The CDR3 DNA sequence: TGTGCCAGCCTGTCAGGAACCCCCTACAATGAGCAGTTCTTC.